The source of this T cell receptor (beta chain) is a study of cytomegalovirus exposure and HLA in healthy donors. Germline values: CDR1 SEHNR, CDR2 FQNEAQ (reference sequence). Trimming took off 3 bases at V and 0 bases at J, with 8 bases between the two ends. CDR3 length equals 14 residues. This PCR relied on a set of 60 Vbeta primers and 13 Jbeta primers. Sequencing was performed with immunoSEQ multiplex PCR; in TCRdb, only in-frame clones are kept and a portion is missing. The sample has 90,000 to 120,000 clones, less than 80% seen once. This chain uses TRBV7-9 with TRBJ1-1; unclear D gene. Sequencing used PBMCs. This TCR derives from a woman aged 40 to 55 in good health and CMV-seronegative. The CDR3 region has the DNA TGTGCCAGCAGCTTCGAGCGGGTGAACACTGAAGCTTTCTTT. Its protein product is CASSFERVNTEAFF. The whole variable domain, filled in from reference TRBV7-9 and TRBJ1-1, reads DTGVSQNPRHKITKRGQNVTFRCDPISEHNRLYWYRQTLGQGPEFLTYFQNEAQLEKSRLLSDRFSAERPKGSFSTLEIQRTEQGDSAMYLCASSFERVNTEAFFGQGTRLTVV.